This entry describes one TCR beta chain. The specificity of this receptor is unknown. No base-level quality is on record; no much larger clone is a single base apart. The cohort consisted of hundreds of healthy bone marrow donors. Cohort members were all nominally healthy when sampled, although unrecorded immune exposures were likely present. The donor was CMV seronegative and was included in the group of a few hundred seronegative cohort members. A peripheral blood sample was provided by each donor, and peripheral blood mononuclear cells were used for TCR beta sequencing. The Qiagen DNeasy Blood Extraction Kit was used to extract genomic DNA from the blood cell samples. The data were taken from a study of cytomegalovirus exposure and HLA in healthy donors (dated by TCRdb to the late 2010s). Regarding the complete study: According to an earlier analysis of around 600 of the donors, 150 million to 200 million T cells yielded over 100 million unique TCR beta sequences and 276 Gb of sequence data. The number of donors typed differed by locus, with about 629-640 for A, B, C, DRB1 and DQB1, roughly 520 for DQA1, about 610 for DPA1, and over 400 for DPB1. The study was designed to test whether signatures of past pathogen exposure could be identified by cataloging public T cell receptors. In a later genetic analysis, genome-wide SNP genotypes for about 55% of the roughly 700 donors were used, and that subset was treated as a discovery cohort. Rather than using new phenotypic data, the later analysis identified candidate immune exposures from TCR beta sequences and from how often those sequences occurred across donors. Roughly 300 gigabases of sequencing data and around 80 million unique TCR sequences made up an early release that covered about 640 HLA-typed donors. Because of strong linkage in the cohort, five DR-DQ haplotypes were treated as single units for association and clustering. In an earlier analysis of about 590 of the donors, high-throughput TCR beta sequencing was used to judge whether each TCR beta V gene segment behaved as functional or pseudogenic. On average, 235,054 unique TCR beta nucleotide sequences were sequenced per donor among several hundred genotyped donors of the cohort, with 15% to 20% of those sequences being non-productive. HLA typing covered class I and class II loci at four-digit resolution. Donor age, sex, ethnicity and CMV serostatus were compiled alongside the repertoire data. A separate validation cohort of 100 to 150 different subjects was used in addition to the 666-subject first cohort. Every discovery cohort repertoire had been produced on one sequencing platform. In a later analysis, previously published TCR beta repertoires from 666 donors were re-analyzed and high-resolution HLA genotyping was added so that TCR occurrence patterns could be studied. To predict cytomegalovirus infection status, the study brought together high-throughput TCR immunosequencing, statistical association of individual TCRs with disease status, and machine learning. Of the roughly 400 genotyped donors, 75% to 85% were placed in the genetic ancestry cluster associated with self-reported Caucasian donors. Using immunosequencing, the study profiled T cell repertoires from around 670 subjects and related those repertoires to cytomegalovirus serostatus.

Overall study results and their limits: In an earlier analysis of about 600 of the donors, most TCR beta V segments appeared in productive rearrangements about 90% or about 30% of the time, broadly matching IMGT annotations. Because counts were too low, seventeen rarely observed V segments, including chromosome 9 orphons, were excluded from the earlier analysis of 587 of the donors. According to a later analysis, TCR association rates differed among HLA loci, with DRB1 alleles showing the most associated TCRs and HLA-C alleles showing the fewest. It was suggested by the authors that the approach could potentially be generalized to other disease states and immunological phenotypes. A further reported finding was that TCR beta sequences accurately predicted the HLA-A and HLA-B alleles for most subjects in the first cohort. A later analysis reported that several top co-occurrence clusters appeared linked to parvovirus B19, influenza, CMV and Epstein-Barr virus. In vitro tests confirmed that three of the cytomegalovirus-associated TCR beta chains recognize cytomegalovirus antigens. Cytomegalovirus status was reported to be diagnosed by the classifier with high specificity and sensitivity in both the original and validation cohorts. Strong co-occurrence of HLA alleles, especially DR and DQ, made assigning TCR associations to individual alleles difficult. Specific HLA alleles were associated with 16,951 TCR beta sequences at a false discovery rate of 0.05 in a later analysis. The study gave a list of roughly 150 TCR beta chains associated with cytomegalovirus. A later genetic analysis associated a missense DCLRE1C variant with V-gene and J-gene trimming of TCR beta chains, and an independent cohort replicated the association. HLA typing was unavailable for some donors at each locus, so association tests used only the typed subset. According to a later genetic analysis, donors in an Asian-associated ancestry cluster had fewer N-insertions in productive TCRs than the approximately 630-donor mean. Compared with equally common non-associated chains, HLA-associated TCR beta chains in a later analysis were more clonally expanded and had lower generation probabilities. Correlated functional status among segregating V segments might reflect linkage disequilibrium, but an unknown experimental factor could not be ruled out. The sequencing pipeline was judged likely to have produced a cluster of highly shared sequence variants as a technical artifact. For the cohort, immune exposure information was limited to CMV serostatus. Most TCR sequences were observed very rarely across donors, whereas some public TCRs were present in many individuals. In a later analysis, most CMV-associated TCR beta chains were found to appear HLA-restricted, with HLA associations seemingly driven largely by CMV exposure. The presence/absence analyses assumed that sequencing depth was roughly uniform across donors, and that assumption may not be true. Only TCR beta chains were sequenced in this cohort, and the absence of alpha or paired-chain data limited detectable features.

Libraries were made using the immunoSEQ multiplex PCR assay. For the multiplex PCR, a mixture combining 60 forward primers for TCR Vbeta segments and 13 reverse primers for TCR Jbeta segments was used. The CDR3 region of rearranged TCR beta genes was amplified from genomic DNA with a multiplex PCR assay. On the Illumina HiSeq System, the amplified TCR beta libraries were sequenced as 87-base-pair reads. The authors' pipeline ran thus. Across the 670 or so repertoires, a later analysis counted 75 million to 90 million unique TCR beta chains, roughly 11 million of which were shared by at least two donors. A nearest-neighbor algorithm error-corrected the raw reads and collapsed the reads into unique sequences, merging closely related sequences to remove PCR and sequencing errors. V, D and J gene segments were assigned by aligning CDR3 sequences to IMGT reference sequences. For a sequence to be retained, a match of at least six nucleotides to both a V gene segment and a J gene segment was required. A rearrangement counted as productive if the CDR3 had no stop codons and remained in frame with V and J, and every other rearrangement counted as non-productive. CDR3 was defined according to IMGT convention as the region running from the second conserved V-encoded cysteine to the conserved J-encoded phenylalanine. The earlier analysis of approximately 590 of the donors excluded any sequence lacking an unambiguous match to a single V gene segment. An earlier analysis of approximately 590 of the donors classified V segments as functional when productive rearrangements were above 56.7% and as segregating when the standard deviation between donors was above 5%. A statistical classification framework was built for diagnosing cytomegalovirus status from the catalog of TCR beta chain sequences. A later analysis assigned V and J genes by comparing TCR nucleotide sequences with IMGT/GENE-DB human TR gene sequences. In a later analysis, CDR3 sequences and most-parsimonious VDJ recombination scenarios were assigned using the TCRdist pipeline. In a later analysis, each TCR beta chain was defined by its CDR3 amino acid sequence together with its V-gene family, and reads lacking a unique V-gene family were excluded. In a later analysis, 500 to 650 highly shared, low-generation-probability nucleotide sequences were removed to address suspected cross-contamination and a sequencing artifact. In a later analysis, a clonal expansion index was calculated for each public chain from normalized within-repertoire ranks of inferred template counts. In a later analysis, generation probabilities were computed with a VDJ recombination model fitted to out-of-frame rearrangements, and the resulting probabilities were checked against IGoR. Hypergeometric tests were used in a later analysis to score TCR-TCR, TCR-HLA and TCR-CMV co-occurrence, with a repertoire-size bias correction applied to the TCR pairs. In a later analysis, false discovery rates were estimated by permuting HLA or CMV assignments 20 times. In a later analysis, co-occurring TCRs were grouped using DBSCAN, with TCRdist sequence similarity added in when clustering inside HLA-allele-positive subsets. Repertoires with fewer than 30,000 or more than 120,000 public chains were left out of co-occurrence clustering, as were a handful of repertoires with anomalous nucleotide sharing. TCRdb mirrors the immuneACCESS table, restricted to in-frame sequences. Some clones are absent from its copies; in checked studies, under half trace to an unresolved V gene, and the reason for the others is unknown. That table supplies the V and J calls and clone size; D and trimming were determined from the DNA. This sample lists tens of thousands of clones; more than 70% were detected once. The ten largest clones represent 2.2% of the sample.

Sequencing used PBMCs. This clonotype was obtained from a man aged 40-55 years in good health and CMV-seronegative.

The CDR3 region has the sequence CASTHGTADYNEQFF. The nucleotide sequence is given as TGTGCCAGTACCCACGGGACAGCAGACTACAATGAGCAGTTCTTC. Rearrangement joined TRBV19 to TRBJ2-1; TRBD1 fits 7 bases in the junction. According to the germline V gene (reference sequence), CDR1 reads LNHDA and CDR2 reads SQIVND. Including cysteine and phenylalanine, the CDR3 has 15 amino acids. Just CDR3 DNA is preserved here, 45 bases in frame from base 1. V has 7 bases trimmed and J has 3 bases trimmed; junction bases matching no gene number 9.